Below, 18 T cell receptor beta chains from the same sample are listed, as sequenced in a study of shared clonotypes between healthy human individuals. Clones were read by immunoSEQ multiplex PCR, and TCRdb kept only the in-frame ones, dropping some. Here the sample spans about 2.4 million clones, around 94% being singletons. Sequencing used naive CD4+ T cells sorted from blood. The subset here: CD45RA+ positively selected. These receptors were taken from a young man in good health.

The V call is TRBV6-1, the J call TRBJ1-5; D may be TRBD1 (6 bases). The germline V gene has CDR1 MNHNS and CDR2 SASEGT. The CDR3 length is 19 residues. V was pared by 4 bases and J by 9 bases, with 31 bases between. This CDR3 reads CASSGNRAQVVEGGRPQHF. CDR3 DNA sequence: TGTGCCAGCAGTGGTAACCGGGCCCAAGTAGTGGAGGGGGGACGGCCCCAGCATTTT.

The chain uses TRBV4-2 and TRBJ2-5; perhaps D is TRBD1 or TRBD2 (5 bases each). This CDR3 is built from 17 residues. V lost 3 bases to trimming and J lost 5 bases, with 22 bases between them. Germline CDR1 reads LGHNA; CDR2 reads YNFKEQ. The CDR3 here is CASSQENSGLKGETQYF. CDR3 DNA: TGTGCCAGCAGCCAGGAGAACAGCGGTCTTAAGGGGGAGACCCAGTACTTC.

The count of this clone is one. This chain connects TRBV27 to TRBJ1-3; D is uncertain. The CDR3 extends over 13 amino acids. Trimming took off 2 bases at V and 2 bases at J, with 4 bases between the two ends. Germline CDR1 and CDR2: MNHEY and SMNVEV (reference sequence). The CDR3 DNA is TGTGCCAGCAGTTTAATGCCTGGAAACACCATATATTTT. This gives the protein CASSLMPGNTIYF.

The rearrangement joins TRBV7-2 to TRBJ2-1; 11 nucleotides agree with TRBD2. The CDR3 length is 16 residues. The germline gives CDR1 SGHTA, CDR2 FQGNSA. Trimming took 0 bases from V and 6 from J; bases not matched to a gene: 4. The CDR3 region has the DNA TGTGCCAGCAGCTTAGCGGGACTAGCGGTTTCCAATGAGCAGTTCTTC. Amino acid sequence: CASSLAGLAVSNEQFF.

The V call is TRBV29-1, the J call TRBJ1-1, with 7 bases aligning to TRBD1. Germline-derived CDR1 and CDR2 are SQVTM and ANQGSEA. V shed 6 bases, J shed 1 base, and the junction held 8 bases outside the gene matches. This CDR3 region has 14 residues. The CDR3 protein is CSVARQGSNTEAFF. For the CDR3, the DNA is TGCAGCGTCGCTAGACAGGGCTCGAACACTGAAGCTTTCTTT.

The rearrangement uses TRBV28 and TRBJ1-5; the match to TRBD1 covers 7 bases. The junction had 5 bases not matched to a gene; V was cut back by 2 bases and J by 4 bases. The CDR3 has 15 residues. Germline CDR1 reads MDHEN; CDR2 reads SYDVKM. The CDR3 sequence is CASSLTGAGNQPQHF. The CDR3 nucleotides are TGTGCCAGCAGTTTAACAGGGGCCGGTAATCAGCCCCAGCATTTT.

CDR3: CAISDGPNLRAFF. CDR3 in DNA: TGTGCCATCAGTGACGGGCCCAACCTACGAGCTTTCTTT. The chain carries TRBV10-3 and TRBJ1-1, with D unresolved. The V end was cut by 3 bases, the J end by 10 bases, with 15 bases between. The CDR3 is 13 amino acids. Germline values: CDR1 ENHRY, CDR2 SYGVKD.

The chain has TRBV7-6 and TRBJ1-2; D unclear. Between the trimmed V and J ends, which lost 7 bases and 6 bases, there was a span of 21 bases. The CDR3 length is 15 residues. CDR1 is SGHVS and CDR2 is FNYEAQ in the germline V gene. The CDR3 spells CASTPSARVTDGYTF. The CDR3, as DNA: TGTGCCAGCACTCCCTCGGCGCGGGTGACGGATGGCTACACCTTC.

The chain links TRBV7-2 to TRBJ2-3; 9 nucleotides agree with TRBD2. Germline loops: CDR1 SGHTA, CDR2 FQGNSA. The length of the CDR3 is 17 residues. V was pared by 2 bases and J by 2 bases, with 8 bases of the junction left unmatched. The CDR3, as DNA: TGTGCCAGCAGCTTACGTTGGCTAGCGGGGCACACAGATACGCAGTATTTT. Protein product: CASSLRWLAGHTDTQYF. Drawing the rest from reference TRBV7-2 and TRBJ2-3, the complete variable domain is GAGVSQSPSNKVTEKGKDVELRCDPISGHTALYWYRQSLGQGLEFLIYFQGNSAPDKSGLPSDRFSAERTGGSVSTLTIQRTQQEDSAVYLCASSLRWLAGHTDTQYFGPGTRLTVL.

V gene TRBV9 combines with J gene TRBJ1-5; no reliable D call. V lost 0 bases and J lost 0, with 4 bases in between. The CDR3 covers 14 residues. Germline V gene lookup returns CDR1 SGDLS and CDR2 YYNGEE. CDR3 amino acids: CASSVGYSNQPQHF. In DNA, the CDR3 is TGTGCCAGCAGCGTAGGTTATAGCAATCAGCCCCAGCATTTT.

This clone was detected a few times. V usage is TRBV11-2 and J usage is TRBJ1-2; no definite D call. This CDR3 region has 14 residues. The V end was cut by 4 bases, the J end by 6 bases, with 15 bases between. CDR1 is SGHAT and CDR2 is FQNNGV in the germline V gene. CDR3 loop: CASSYEWAENGYTF. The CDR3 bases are TGTGCCAGCAGCTACGAGTGGGCCGAGAATGGCTACACCTTC.

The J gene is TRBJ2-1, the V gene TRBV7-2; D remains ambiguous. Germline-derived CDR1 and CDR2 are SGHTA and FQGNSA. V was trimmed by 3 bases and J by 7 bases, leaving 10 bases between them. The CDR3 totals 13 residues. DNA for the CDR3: TGTGCCAGCAGCTTGGCAAGGATGAATGAGCAGTTCTTC. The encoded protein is CASSLARMNEQFF. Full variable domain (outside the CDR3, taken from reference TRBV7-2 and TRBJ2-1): GAGVSQSPSNKVTEKGKDVELRCDPISGHTALYWYRQSLGQGLEFLIYFQGNSAPDKSGLPSDRFSAERTGGSVSTLTIQRTQQEDSAVYLCASSLARMNEQFFGPGTRLTVL.

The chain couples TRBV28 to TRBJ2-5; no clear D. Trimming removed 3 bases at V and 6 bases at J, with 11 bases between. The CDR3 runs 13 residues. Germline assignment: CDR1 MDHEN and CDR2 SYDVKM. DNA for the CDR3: TGTGCCAGCAGTTTCGGCCAGGAAAAGACCCAGTACTTC. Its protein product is CASSFGQEKTQYF.

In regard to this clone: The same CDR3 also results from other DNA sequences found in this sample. The CDR3 loop reads CASSFRQGTDTQYF. The DNA for the CDR3 is TGTGCCAGCAGCTTCAGGCAGGGGACAGATACGCAGTATTTT. This chain uses TRBV5-6 with TRBJ2-3; a weak D match, TRBD1 (6 bases). The CDR3 is made up of 14 amino acids. Germline CDR1 reads SGHDT; CDR2 reads YYEEEE. The germline V and J ends were trimmed by 2 bases and 3 bases, with 10 bases remaining between them. Full variable domain (outside the CDR3, taken from reference TRBV5-6 and TRBJ2-3): DAGVTQSPTHLIKTRGQQVTLRCSPKSGHDTVSWYQQALGQGPQFIFQYYEEEERQRGNFPDRFSGHQFPNYSSELNVNALLLGDSALYLCASSFRQGTDTQYFGPGTRLTVL.

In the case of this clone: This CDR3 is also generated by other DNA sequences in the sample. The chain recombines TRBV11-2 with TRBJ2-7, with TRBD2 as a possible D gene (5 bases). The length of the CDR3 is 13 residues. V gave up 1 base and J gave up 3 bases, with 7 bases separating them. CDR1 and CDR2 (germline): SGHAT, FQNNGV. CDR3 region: CASSLVGSYEQYF. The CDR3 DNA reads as TGTGCCAGCAGCTTAGTGGGGAGCTACGAGCAGTACTTC.

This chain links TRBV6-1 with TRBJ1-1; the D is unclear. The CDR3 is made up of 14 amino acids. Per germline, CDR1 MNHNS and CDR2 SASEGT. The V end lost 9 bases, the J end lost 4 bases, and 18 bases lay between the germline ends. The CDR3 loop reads CARTGRVGGTEAFF. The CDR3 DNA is TGTGCCAGGACGGGGAGGGTAGGAGGCACTGAAGCTTTCTTT.

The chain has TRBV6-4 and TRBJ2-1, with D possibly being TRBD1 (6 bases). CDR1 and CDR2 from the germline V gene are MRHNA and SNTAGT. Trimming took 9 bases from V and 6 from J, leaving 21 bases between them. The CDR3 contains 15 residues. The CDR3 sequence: CARGVPRDKINEQFF. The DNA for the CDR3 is TGTGCCAGAGGAGTGCCCCGGGACAAGATCAATGAGCAGTTCTTC.

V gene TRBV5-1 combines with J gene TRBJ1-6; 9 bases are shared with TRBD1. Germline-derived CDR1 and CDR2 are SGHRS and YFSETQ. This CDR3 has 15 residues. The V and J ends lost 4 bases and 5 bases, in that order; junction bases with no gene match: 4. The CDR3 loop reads CASSRDRENNSPLHF. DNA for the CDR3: TGCGCCAGCAGCCGGGACAGGGAGAATAATTCACCCCTCCACTTT.